One and the same sample provided the 8 T cell receptor beta chains below, sequenced in a study of blood T cell repertoires in COVID-19. Assay: immunoSEQ multiplex PCR; the TCRdb copy retains only in-frame clones and omits some. The profile covers roughly 230,000 clones, with around 92% appearing a single time and around 4% taken by the ten largest. The sequenced material came from PBMCs or T cells enriched from blood (not recorded which). Receptor source: a young woman with acute COVID-19.

This rearrangement joins TRBV25-1 to TRBJ2-2; D is perhaps TRBD1 (6 bases). The CDR3 length is 12 residues. From germline, CDR1 is MGHDK and CDR2 SYGVNS. The germline V and J ends were trimmed by 6 bases and 6 bases, with 8 bases remaining between them. CDR3 sequence: CASRQGSGELFF. In DNA, the CDR3 is TGTGCCAGCAGACAGGGTTCCGGGGAGCTGTTTTTT.

The gene calls are TRBV28 and TRBJ2-3, with TRBD1 as a possible D gene (6 bases). Germline CDR1 MDHEN, CDR2 SYDVKM. V was trimmed by 2 bases and J by 5 bases, leaving 11 bases between them. CDR3 length: 14 residues. For the CDR3, the DNA is TGTGCCAGCAGTTTAGGTGGGACACGAGATACGCAGTATTTT. Translating it yields CASSLGGTRDTQYF.

V gene TRBV29-1 combines with J gene TRBJ2-2; 10 bases fit TRBD1. This CDR3 has 13 residues. Per germline, CDR1 SQVTM and CDR2 ANQGSEA. V was pared by 2 bases and J by 8 bases, with 2 bases of the junction left unmatched. The CDR3 DNA reads as TGCAGCGTTGAACGACAGGGGGCAGGGGAGCTGTTTTTT. This translates into CSVERQGAGELFF.

The CDR3 nucleotides read TGTGCCTGGGGTACAGGGGGCCTTCAGCCCCAGCATTTT. This gives the protein CAWGTGGLQPQHF. The chain joins TRBV30 to TRBJ1-5; 9 bases agree with TRBD1. The CDR3 contains 13 residues. From germline, CDR1 is GTSNPN and CDR2 SVGIG (reference sequence). J gave up 6 bases and V 5 bases, and 5 bases lay outside the gene matches.

The chain combines TRBV6-2 or TRBV6-3 with TRBJ1-6; perhaps TRBD1 as D (5 bases). In germline, CDR1 is MNHEY, CDR2 SVGEGT. This CDR3 has 14 residues. V was pared by 4 bases and J by 5 bases, with 9 bases between. CDR3 DNA sequence: TGTGCCAGCAGTTCCGGACAAGATAATTCACCCCTCCACTTT. It yields the protein CASSSGQDNSPLHF.

This clone was observed a handful of times. This chain uses TRBV2 with TRBJ1-2; 7 nucleotides align to TRBD1. The CDR3 has 14 residues. V trimming: 1 base; J trimming: 4 bases; junction bases outside the gene matches: 3. Germline lookup yields CDR1 SNHLY and CDR2 FYNNEI. For the CDR3, the DNA is TGTGCCAGCAGTGAAGAGACAGGGCCCTATGGCTACACCTTC. Protein sequence: CASSEETGPYGYTF.

The V gene is TRBV15, the J gene TRBJ1-2; 10 bases are a match to TRBD1. CDR3 length equals 20 residues. Trimming removed 1 base from V and 8 bases from J; junction bases left unmatched: 22. CDR1 is LNHNV, CDR2 YYDKDF, per germline (reference sequence). The CDR3 protein is CATSRAFRQYSGTGVWGYTF. Here the CDR3 DNA reads TGTGCCACCAGCAGAGCATTCCGCCAGTACTCAGGGACAGGGGTCTGGGGCTACACCTTC.

Worth noting for this clone: The junction does not match germline at one end; this may be a read error. The CDR3 coding sequence is TGTGCCAGCAGATTAGCTCCCCCGGGACAGCATAATTCACCCCTCCACTTT. Protein sequence: CASRLAPPGQHNSPLHF. This chain links TRBV7-9 with TRBJ1-6; 7 nucleotides align to TRBD1. The germline gives CDR1 SEHNR, CDR2 FQNEAQ (reference sequence). The CDR3 has 17 amino acids.